The entry that follows covers one T cell receptor beta chain sequence. Its antigen is as yet unknown. These data come from a study of post-analysis software for immune sequencing data. Incorporated into the TCR beta cDNA libraries were unique molecular identifiers, which served to reduce PCR and sequencing biases. Researchers reported 550,000 or so cDNA molecules coming from approximately 0.95 to 9.8 million T cells. TCRdb used MiXCR to reprocess the PCR reads, holding one entry per CDR3 protein. The repertoire holds around 400,000 distinct CDR3 sequences, with roughly 36% as singletons. General study points: F measure clustering grouped samples strongly by preparation batch. Compared with controls, patients had more of five or six TRBV segments, including TRBV5-6, TRBV5-1 and TRBV20-1. Normalized Chao1 diversity in multiple sclerosis patients fell significantly below that of controls.

V gave up 4 bases and J gave up 7 bases, with 16 bases separating them. The germline CDR1 and CDR2 sequences are SQVTM and ANQGSEA. The CDR3 consists of 13 residues. This clonotype was sampled from a girl aged 10 to 17 with multiple sclerosis. The sequenced material came from blood. The V gene is TRBV29-1, the J gene TRBJ1-1; tentatively, D is TRBD1 (6 bases). This CDR3 reads CSVARRGRGEAFF. CDR3 DNA sequence: TGCAGCGTTGCCCGCAGGGGCCGGGGTGAAGCTTTCTTT. Variable domain in full (rest from reference TRBV29-1 and TRBJ1-1): SAVISQKPSRDICQRGTSLTIQCQVDSQVTMMFWYRQQPGQSLTLIATANQGSEATYESGFVIDKFPISRPNLTFSTLTVSNMSPEDSSIYLCSVARRGRGEAFFGQGTRLTVV.